The source of this TCR beta chain is a study of T cells of healthy individuals. This CDR3 spans 14 amino acids. J gave up 2 bases and V 4 bases, and 6 bases lay outside the gene matches. The V gene's germline CDR1 is DFQATT and CDR2 SNEGSKA (reference sequence). In its sample, this clonotype was seen many times. TCRdb independently ran MiXCR on the 5' RACE reads; one entry per CDR3 protein. The data hold about 41,000 distinct CDR3 sequences, with about 5% observed a single time. This chain joins TRBV20-1 and TRBJ1-2; 8 bases map to TRBD1. The sequence derives from a human donor in good health. In DNA, the CDR3 is TGCAGTGCTACTAGACAGGGGCAGAACTATGGCTACACCTTC. This gives the protein CSATRQGQNYGYTF.